Sequencing of this TCR beta chain was carried out in a study of blood T cell repertoires in COVID-19. Study-level information: Researchers got acute and convalescent COVID-19 samples from the United States, Italy and Spain. T cells, B-cell-depleted T cells, or PBMCs provided the cDNA or gDNA that served as material.

Trimming removed 5 bases from V and 8 bases from J, with 13 bases in between. The CDR3 consists of 14 residues. Looked up from germline, CDR1 is MNHEY and CDR2 is SMNVEV (reference sequence). In the authors' methods: Nucleated cell number was recorded as an estimate derived from reference gene primer amplification. Generated by immunoSEQ multiplex PCR, the TCRdb table keeps only in-frame clones and is missing some. The DNA was the basis for D and trimming; V, J and clone size are from that table. The data hold 100,000 to 150,000 clones, with about four fifths observed a single time. V is TRBV27 and J is TRBJ1-6; TRBD1 is a possible D gene (5 bases). The material sequenced was peripheral blood. The sequence was collected from a woman in her twenties or thirties who had recovered from COVID-19. The CDR3 region is CASSLRVGDSPLHF. The CDR3 nucleotides read TGTGCCAGCAGTCTCAGGGTCGGTGATTCACCCCTCCACTTT.